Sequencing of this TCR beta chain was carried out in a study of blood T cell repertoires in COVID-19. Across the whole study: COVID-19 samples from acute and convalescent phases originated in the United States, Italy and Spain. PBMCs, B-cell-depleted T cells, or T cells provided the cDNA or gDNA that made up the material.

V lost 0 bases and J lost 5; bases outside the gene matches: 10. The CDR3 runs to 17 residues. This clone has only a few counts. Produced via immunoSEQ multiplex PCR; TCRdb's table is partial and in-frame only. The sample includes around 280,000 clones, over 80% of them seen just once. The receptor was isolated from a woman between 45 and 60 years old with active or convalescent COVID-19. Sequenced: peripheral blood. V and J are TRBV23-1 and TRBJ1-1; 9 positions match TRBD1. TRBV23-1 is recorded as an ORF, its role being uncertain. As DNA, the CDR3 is TGCGCCAGCAGTCAATCCCGGGACAGGGCGGGGAGGACTGAAGCTTTCTTT. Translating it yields CASSQSRDRAGRTEAFF.